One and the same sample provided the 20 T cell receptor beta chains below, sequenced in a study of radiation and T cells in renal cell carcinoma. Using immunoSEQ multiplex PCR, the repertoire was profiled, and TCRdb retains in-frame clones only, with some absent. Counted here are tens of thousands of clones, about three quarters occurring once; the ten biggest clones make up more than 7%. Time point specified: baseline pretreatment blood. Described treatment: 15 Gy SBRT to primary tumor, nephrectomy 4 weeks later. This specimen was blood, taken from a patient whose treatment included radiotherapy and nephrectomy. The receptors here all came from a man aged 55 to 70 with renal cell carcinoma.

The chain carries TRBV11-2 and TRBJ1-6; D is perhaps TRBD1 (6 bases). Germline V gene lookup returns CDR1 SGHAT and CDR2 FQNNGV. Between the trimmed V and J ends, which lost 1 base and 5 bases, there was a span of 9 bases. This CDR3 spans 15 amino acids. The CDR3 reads CASSLVAGDNSPLHF. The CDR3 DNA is TGTGCCAGCAGCTTAGTGGCAGGGGATAATTCACCCCTCCACTTT.

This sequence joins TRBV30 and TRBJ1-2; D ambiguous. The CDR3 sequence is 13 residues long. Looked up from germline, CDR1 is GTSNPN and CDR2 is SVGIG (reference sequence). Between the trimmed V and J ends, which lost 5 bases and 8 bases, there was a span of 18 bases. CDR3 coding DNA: TGTGCCTGGGAGAAGGGCTCTACCGTAGGCTACACCTTC. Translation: CAWEKGSTVGYTF.

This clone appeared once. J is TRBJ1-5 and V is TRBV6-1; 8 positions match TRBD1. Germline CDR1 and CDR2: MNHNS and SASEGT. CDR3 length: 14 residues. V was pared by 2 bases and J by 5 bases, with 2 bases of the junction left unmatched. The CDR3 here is CASSEQGAHQPQHF. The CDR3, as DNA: TGTGCCAGCAGTGAACAGGGGGCGCATCAGCCCCAGCATTTT.

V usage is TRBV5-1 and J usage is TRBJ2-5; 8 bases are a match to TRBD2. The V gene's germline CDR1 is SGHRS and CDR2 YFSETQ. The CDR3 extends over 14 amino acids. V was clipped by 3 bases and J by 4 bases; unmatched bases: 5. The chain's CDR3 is CASSSTSGPETQYF. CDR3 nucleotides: TGCGCCAGCAGCTCAACTAGCGGCCCAGAGACCCAGTACTTC. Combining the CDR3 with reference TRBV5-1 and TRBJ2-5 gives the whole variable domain KAGVTQTPRYLIKTRGQQVTLSCSPISGHRSVSWYQQTPGQGLQFLFEYFSETQRNKGNFPGRFSGRQFSNSRSEMNVSTLELGDSALYLCASSSTSGPETQYFGPGTRLLVL.

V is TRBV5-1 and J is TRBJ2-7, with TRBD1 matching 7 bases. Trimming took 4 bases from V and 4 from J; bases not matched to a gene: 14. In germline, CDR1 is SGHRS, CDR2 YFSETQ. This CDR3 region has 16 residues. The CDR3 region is CASSLTLGTAPYEQYF. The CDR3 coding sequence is TGCGCCAGCAGCCTCACCCTCGGGACAGCCCCTTACGAGCAGTACTTC.

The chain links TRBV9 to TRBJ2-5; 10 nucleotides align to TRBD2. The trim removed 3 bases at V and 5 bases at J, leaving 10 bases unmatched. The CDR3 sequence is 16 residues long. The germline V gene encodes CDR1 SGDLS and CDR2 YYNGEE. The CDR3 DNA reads TGTGCCAGCAGCGCATCGGGAAGCGGGGGGGTGGAGACCCAGTACTTC. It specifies CASSASGSGGVETQYF.

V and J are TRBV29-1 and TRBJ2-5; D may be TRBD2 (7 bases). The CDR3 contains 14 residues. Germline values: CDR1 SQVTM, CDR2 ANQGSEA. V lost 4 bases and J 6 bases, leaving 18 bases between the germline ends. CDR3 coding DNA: TGCAGCGTTGGAATTCCGGGGGGCGAGCAGACCCAGTACTTC. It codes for CSVGIPGGEQTQYF.

CDR3: CAASRSGRETQYF. The CDR3 DNA follows: TGTGCCGCCTCCCGCTCAGGCCGGGAGACCCAGTACTTC. The genes are TRBV30 and TRBJ2-5, with D unresolved. Per germline, CDR1 GTSNPN and CDR2 SVGIG (reference sequence). CDR3 size: 13 residues. V lost 8 bases, J lost 5 bases, and 18 bases lay in between.

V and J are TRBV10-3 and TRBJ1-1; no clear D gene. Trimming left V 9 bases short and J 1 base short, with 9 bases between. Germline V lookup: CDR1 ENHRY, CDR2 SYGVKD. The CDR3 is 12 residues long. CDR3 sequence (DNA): TGTGCCATTGGCAGGCAGAACACTGAAGCTTTCTTT. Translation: CAIGRQNTEAFF.

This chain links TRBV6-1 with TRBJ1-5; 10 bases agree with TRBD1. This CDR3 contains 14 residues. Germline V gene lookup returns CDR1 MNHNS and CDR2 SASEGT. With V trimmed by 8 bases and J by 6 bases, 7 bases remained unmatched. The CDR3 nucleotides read TGTGCCAGCGGGGAGACAGGGGGCGGTCAGCCCCAGCATTTT. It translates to CASGETGGGQPQHF.

CDR3 DNA sequence: TGTGCCAGCAGCATGACAGGATTTGAAAAACTGTTTTTT. Amino acid sequence: CASSMTGFEKLFF. The chain carries TRBV5-6 and TRBJ1-4, with D tentatively TRBD1 (6 bases). V shed 4 bases and J shed 7 bases, with 11 bases lying between them. The V gene's germline CDR1 is SGHDT and CDR2 YYEEEE. CDR3 length equals 13 residues.

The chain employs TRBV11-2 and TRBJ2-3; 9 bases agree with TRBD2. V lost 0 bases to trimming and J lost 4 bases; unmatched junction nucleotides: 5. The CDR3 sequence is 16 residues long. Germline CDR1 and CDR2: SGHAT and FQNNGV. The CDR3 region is CASSLDQRGVSDTQYF. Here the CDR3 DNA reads TGTGCCAGCAGCTTAGATCAGCGGGGGGTTTCAGATACGCAGTATTTT.

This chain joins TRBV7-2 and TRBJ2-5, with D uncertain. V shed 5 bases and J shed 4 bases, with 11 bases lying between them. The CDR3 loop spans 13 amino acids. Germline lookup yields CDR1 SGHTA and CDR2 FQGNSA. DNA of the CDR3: TGTGCCAGCAGCCGAAGTGTATCAGAGACCCAGTACTTC. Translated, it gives CASSRSVSETQYF.

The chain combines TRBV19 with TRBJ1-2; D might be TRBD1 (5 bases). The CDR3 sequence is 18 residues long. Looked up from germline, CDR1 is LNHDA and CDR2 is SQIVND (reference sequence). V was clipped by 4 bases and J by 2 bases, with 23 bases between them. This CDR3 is CASSTSRTTESLNYGYTF. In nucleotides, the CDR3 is TGTGCCAGTAGTACATCCCGCACGACAGAGAGCCTAAACTATGGCTACACCTTC.

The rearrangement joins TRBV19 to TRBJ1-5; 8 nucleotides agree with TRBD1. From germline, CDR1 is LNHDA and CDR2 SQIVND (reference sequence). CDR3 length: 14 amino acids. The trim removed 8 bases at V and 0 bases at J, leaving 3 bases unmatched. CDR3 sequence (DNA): TGTGCCAGTTATGACAGGGGTAGCAATCAGCCCCAGCATTTT. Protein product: CASYDRGSNQPQHF.

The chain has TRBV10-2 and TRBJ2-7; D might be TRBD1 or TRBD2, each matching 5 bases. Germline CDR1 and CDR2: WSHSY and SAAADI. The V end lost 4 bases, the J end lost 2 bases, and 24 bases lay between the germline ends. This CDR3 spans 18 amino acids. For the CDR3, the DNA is TGCGCCAGCAGTGGAATAACAGTCGGGGACCTGAGACCCTACGAGCAGTACTTC. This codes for CASSGITVGDLRPYEQYF.

The CDR3 coding sequence is TGTGCCAGCAGCTCCCGCCTTAGATCCATAGTTGGCACCGGGGAGCTGTTTTTT. Its translation: CASSSRLRSIVGTGELFF. V gene TRBV7-8 combines with J gene TRBJ2-2; D ambiguous. Trimming shortened V by 4 bases and J by 4 bases, and 22 bases separated the two germline ends. Per the germline V gene, CDR1 is SGHVS and CDR2 is FQNEAQ. The CDR3 extends over 18 amino acids.

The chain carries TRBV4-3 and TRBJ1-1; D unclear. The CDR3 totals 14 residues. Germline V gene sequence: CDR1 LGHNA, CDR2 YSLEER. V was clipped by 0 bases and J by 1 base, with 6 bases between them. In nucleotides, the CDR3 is TGCGCCAGCAGCCAAGAATCTCAGAACACTGAAGCTTTCTTT. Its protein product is CASSQESQNTEAFF.

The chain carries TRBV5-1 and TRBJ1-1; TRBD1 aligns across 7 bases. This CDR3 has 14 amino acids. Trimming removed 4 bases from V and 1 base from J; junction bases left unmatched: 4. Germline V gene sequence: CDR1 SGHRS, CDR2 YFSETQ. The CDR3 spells CASSPGDRNTEAFF. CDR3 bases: TGCGCCAGCAGCCCTGGGGACAGGAACACTGAAGCTTTCTTT.

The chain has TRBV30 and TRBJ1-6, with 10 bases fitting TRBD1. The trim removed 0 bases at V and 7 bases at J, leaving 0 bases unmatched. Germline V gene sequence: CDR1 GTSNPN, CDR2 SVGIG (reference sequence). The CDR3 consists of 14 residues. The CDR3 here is CAWSVGQGNSPLHF. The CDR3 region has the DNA TGTGCCTGGAGTGTGGGACAGGGGAATTCACCCCTCCACTTT.